These 21 T cell receptor beta chains originate from one sample sequenced in a study of blood T cell repertoires in COVID-19 (dated by TCRdb to the early 2020s). Libraries were built with the immunoSEQ multiplex PCR assay. Entries here come from immuneACCESS through TCRdb and include only in-frame sequences with V and J called. Some clones fail to appear in such tables; in the studies checked, an unresolved V gene covers under half of the shortfall, and the cause of the remainder is unknown. The sample table records roughly 83,000 clones; around 86% of these occur just once. The ten largest make up 8% of the sample. Sequencing input: peripheral blood. These receptors originate from a man between 45 and 60 years old with active COVID-19.

This chain links TRBV7-2 with TRBJ2-3; 9 bases are shared with TRBD2. The CDR3 extends over 17 amino acids. V lost 5 bases to trimming and J lost 2 bases; unmatched junction nucleotides: 11. Germline CDR1 SGHTA, CDR2 FQGNSA. The CDR3 loop reads CASSPRGGLANTDTQYF. CDR3 sequence (DNA): TGTGCCAGCAGCCCCCGGGGAGGACTAGCGAACACAGATACGCAGTATTTT.

The chain links TRBV11-2 to TRBJ2-7, with D unresolved. Per germline, CDR1 SGHAT and CDR2 FQNNGV. The germline V and J ends were trimmed by 5 bases and 0 bases, with 14 bases remaining between them. The CDR3 contains 15 residues. CDR3 protein: CASSQINFDSYEQYF. CDR3 DNA: TGTGCCAGCAGCCAGATCAATTTTGACTCCTACGAGCAGTACTTC.

This clone appeared a single time. This chain links TRBV7-2 with TRBJ2-3, with 10 positions matching TRBD2. V was pared by 1 base and J by 4 bases, with 11 bases of the junction left unmatched. The CDR3 is made up of 18 amino acids. Per the germline V gene, CDR1 is SGHTA and CDR2 is FQGNSA. The CDR3 bases are TGTGCCAGCAGCTTAGTTGGCGGAAGCGGGGGGGCCCCAGATACGCAGTATTTT. Protein: CASSLVGGSGGAPDTQYF.

The chain links TRBV24-1 to TRBJ2-5; D remains ambiguous. CDR1 is KGHDR, CDR2 SFDVKD, per germline. Trimming took 6 bases from V and 0 from J, leaving 4 bases between them. This CDR3 contains 12 residues. The CDR3 region is CATSQYQETQYF. The CDR3 DNA sequence: TGTGCCACCAGTCAGTACCAAGAGACCCAGTACTTC.

The V gene is TRBV18, the J gene TRBJ2-2; D is uncertain. Trimming pared 3 bases from V and 6 bases from J, leaving 2 bases between. This CDR3 is 11 amino acids long. CDR1 and CDR2 (germline): KGHSH, LQKENI. The CDR3 sequence: CASSPSGELFF. CDR3 DNA sequence: TGTGCCAGCTCACCCTCCGGGGAGCTGTTTTTT.

This rearrangement joins TRBV7-3 to TRBJ1-5, with unresolved D. CDR3 size: 13 residues. Deletions cut 5 bases from V and 6 bases from J, with 11 bases between. The V gene's germline CDR1 is SGHTA and CDR2 FQGTGA. The CDR3 bases are TGTGCCAGCAGCCGAGGTTCGAGTCAGCCCCAGCATTTT. Amino acid sequence: CASSRGSSQPQHF.

The chain is built from TRBV4-3 and TRBJ1-5, with 9 bases aligning to TRBD1. Per the germline V gene, CDR1 is LGHNA and CDR2 is YSLEER. This CDR3 comprises 22 residues. J lost 6 bases, V lost 0 bases, and 24 bases had no gene match. The CDR3 coding sequence is TGCGCCAGCAGCCAAGATGCTTTTACATCCTCCCCCTCGGACAGGGGCTTTCAGCCCCAGCATTTT. Protein sequence: CASSQDAFTSSPSDRGFQPQHF.

In DNA, the CDR3 is TGTGCCAGCAGTACTCAGGGGGCGAACAATGAGCAGTTCTTC. Its protein is CASSTQGANNEQFF. The chain employs TRBV28 and TRBJ2-1; 8 bases are shared with TRBD1. The germline V gene has CDR1 MDHEN and CDR2 SYDVKM. V shed 5 bases and J 5 bases; nucleotides not matched to a gene: 5. The CDR3 is 14 amino acids. Based on the CDR3 plus reference TRBV28 and TRBJ2-1, the full variable domain is DVKVTQSSRYLVKRTGEKVFLECVQDMDHENMFWYRQDPGLGLRLIYFSYDVKMKEKGDIPEGYSVSREKKERFSLILESASTNQTSMYLCASSTQGANNEQFFGPGTRLTVL.

This clone was recorded once. The V call is TRBV29-1, the J call TRBJ2-3; D is possibly TRBD2 (6 bases). The CDR3 extends over 13 amino acids. Trimming stripped 7 bases from V and 2 bases from J, with 13 bases between. Germline assignment: CDR1 SQVTM and CDR2 ANQGSEA. The CDR3 DNA is TGCAGCGCCGGGGGTTCGTCCACAGATACGCAGTATTTT. It translates to CSAGGSSTDTQYF.

V and J are TRBV15 and TRBJ2-7; D might be TRBD2 (7 bases). Germline V gene lookup returns CDR1 LNHNV and CDR2 YYDKDF (reference sequence). This CDR3 is 14 amino acids long. Deletions cut 5 bases from V and 0 bases from J, with 11 bases between. The DNA of the CDR3 is TGTGCCACCAGCCGGAGGGGGGGCTCCTACGAGCAGTACTTC. Translation: CATSRRGGSYEQYF.

This sequence joins TRBV6-2 or TRBV6-3 and TRBJ1-5; 7 nucleotides align to TRBD1. Germline V gives CDR1 MNHEY, CDR2 SVGEGT. The V and J ends lost 5 bases and 5 bases, in that order; junction bases with no gene match: 3. CDR3 length equals 13 residues. DNA for the CDR3: TGTGCCAGCAGTCGGGACAGCTATCAGCCCCAGCATTTT. Encoded protein: CASSRDSYQPQHF.

This chain joins TRBV2 and TRBJ2-3; D might be TRBD2 (5 bases). Trimming stripped 3 bases from V and 3 bases from J, with 7 bases between. The CDR3 length is 13 residues. Germline-derived CDR1 and CDR2 are SNHLY and FYNNEI. CDR3 nucleotides: TGTGCCAGCAGTGACCGGAGGACAGATACGCAGTATTTT. This gives the protein CASSDRRTDTQYF.

The rearrangement joins TRBV28 to TRBJ1-2, with TRBD1 matching over 7 bases. Germline CDR1 and CDR2: MDHEN and SYDVKM. The ends lost 3 bases at V and 6 bases at J; junction bases unmatched: 10. This CDR3 has 15 amino acids. CDR3 region: CASSFPKGDSHGYTF. The CDR3, as DNA: TGTGCCAGCAGTTTCCCTAAGGGGGACAGTCATGGCTACACCTTC.

Only one count was recorded for this clone. CDR3: CASSQRQGAKAFF. CDR3 bases: TGCGCCAGCAGCCAGCGACAGGGGGCGAAAGCTTTCTTT. The rearrangement uses TRBV5-1 and TRBJ1-1; 10 bases agree with TRBD1. The germline V gene has CDR1 SGHRS and CDR2 YFSETQ. J gave up 9 bases and V 4 bases, and 6 bases lay outside the gene matches. The CDR3 length is 13 residues.

The rearrangement links TRBV11-2 to TRBJ2-5; TRBD2 matches 10 bases. J gave up 5 bases and V 5 bases, and 11 bases lay outside the gene matches. Germline values: CDR1 SGHAT, CDR2 FQNNGV. The CDR3 runs to 16 residues. The CDR3 DNA reads TGTGCCAGCAGCCCCCTCACTAGCGGGATGGGGGAGACCCAGTACTTC. Its protein is CASSPLTSGMGETQYF.

This clone was seen more than once but under ten times. The chain is built from TRBV4-3 and TRBJ1-6; TRBD1 is a possible D gene (6 bases). Germline lookup yields CDR1 LGHNA and CDR2 YSLEER. CDR3 size: 18 residues. V was pared by 0 bases and J by 5 bases, with 17 bases between. CDR3 nucleotides: TGCGCCAGCAGCCAAGAAAGACAGGCGCAAGTTAATAATTCACCCCTCCACTTT. Protein: CASSQERQAQVNNSPLHF.

The J gene is TRBJ1-1, the V gene TRBV30, with 7 bases fitting TRBD1. Germline-derived CDR1 and CDR2 are GTSNPN and SVGIG (reference sequence). V lost 7 bases and J lost 2; bases outside the gene matches: 7. The CDR3 has 13 amino acids. CDR3 sequence (DNA): TGTGCCTTCCCAGGGGGGCCAAACACTGAAGCTTTCTTT. Translation: CAFPGGPNTEAFF.

The rearrangement uses TRBV4-3 and TRBJ2-1, with D tentatively TRBD2 (7 bases). V lost 0 bases, J lost 10 bases, and 16 bases lay in between. CDR1 LGHNA and CDR2 YSLEER come from the germline V gene. The CDR3 consists of 15 residues. The CDR3 spells CASSQDFVRGGEQFF. In DNA form, the CDR3 reads TGCGCCAGCAGCCAAGATTTTGTGAGGGGGGGGGAGCAGTTCTTC.

V and J are TRBV18 and TRBJ2-7; 13 bases map to TRBD2. Germline CDR1 and CDR2: KGHSH and LQKENI. The CDR3 spans 16 residues. Trimming removed 3 bases from V and 2 bases from J; junction bases left unmatched: 4. The CDR3 reads CASSPGGLAGTYEQYF. The CDR3 coding sequence is TGTGCCAGCTCACCGGGGGGACTAGCGGGAACCTACGAGCAGTACTTC.

The rearrangement uses TRBV28 and TRBJ2-5; 8 bases are a match to TRBD1. This CDR3 contains 15 residues. CDR1 is MDHEN and CDR2 is SYDVKM in the germline V gene. V was pared by 5 bases and J by 5 bases, with 10 bases of the junction left unmatched. As DNA, the CDR3 is TGTGCCAGCAGTCGACCCGGGACAGGATCTGAGACCCAGTACTTC. Translating it yields CASSRPGTGSETQYF.

V is TRBV7-2 and J is TRBJ2-3; 9 bases are a match to TRBD2. The J segment lost 1 base and the V segment lost 2 bases, leaving 4 bases of the junction unmatched. This CDR3 has 16 residues. CDR1 is SGHTA and CDR2 is FQGNSA in the germline V gene. CDR3 amino acids: CASSLLAGVRTDTQYF. CDR3 in DNA: TGTGCCAGCAGCTTATTAGCGGGAGTACGCACAGATACGCAGTATTTT.